The 18 T cell receptor beta chains reported below all come from one sample, sequenced in a study of cytomegalovirus exposure and HLA in healthy donors. The PCR used 60 Vbeta and 13 Jbeta primers. Data came from immunoSEQ multiplex PCR; TCRdb stores just in-frame clones and leaves some out. The sample gives 90,000 to 100,000 clones, around 77% of which show up once; roughly 19% is in the top ten. Sequencing was carried out using PBMCs. These receptors were collected from a woman aged 55-70 years in good health and CMV-seropositive.

V usage is TRBV27 and J usage is TRBJ2-1, with 7 bases aligning to TRBD1. V shed 4 bases, J shed 9 bases, and the junction held 9 bases outside the gene matches. Germline V gene sequence: CDR1 MNHEY, CDR2 SMNVEV (reference sequence). This CDR3 spans 14 amino acids. Here the CDR3 DNA reads TGTGCCAGCAGTTATGGACAGGTGACGAGTGAGCAGTTCTTC. Amino acids: CASSYGQVTSEQFF.

This clone has a handful of counts. This sequence joins TRBV5-6 and TRBJ2-7; no firm D call. This CDR3 comprises 16 residues. Between the trimmed V and J ends, which lost 2 bases and 2 bases, there was a span of 17 bases. The germline V gene encodes CDR1 SGHDT and CDR2 YYEEEE. The CDR3 DNA sequence: TGTGCCAGCAGCTTATACGGGTCCTCGAGCACCTACGAGCAGTACTTC. This sequence encodes CASSLYGSSSTYEQYF.

This chain links TRBV5-1 with TRBJ2-7; TRBD1 might be the D (6 bases). Trimming stripped 4 bases from V and 6 bases from J, with 17 bases between. Germline V CDR1 and CDR2: SGHRS, YFSETQ. The CDR3 sequence is 14 residues long. Here the CDR3 reads CASSLQGRFREQYF. CDR3 bases: TGCGCCAGCAGCCTACAGGGACGGTTTCGCGAGCAGTACTTC.

The chain employs TRBV19 and TRBJ1-1, with TRBD1 matching 10 bases. Germline CDR1 is LNHDA and CDR2 is SQIVND (reference sequence). The CDR3 is 13 residues long. V dropped 6 bases and J dropped 6; count of bases not matched to a gene: 4. The chain's CDR3 is CASRVGQGAEAFF. CDR3 nucleotides: TGTGCCAGTAGAGTCGGACAGGGGGCTGAAGCTTTCTTT.

The rearrangement joins TRBV19 to TRBJ2-7; the D gene is possibly TRBD2 (6 bases). V lost 6 bases and J 2 bases, leaving 17 bases between the germline ends. The V gene's germline CDR1 is LNHDA and CDR2 SQIVND (reference sequence). The CDR3 sequence is 15 residues long. DNA of the CDR3: TGTGCCAGTAGCCTCAGACTAGAGGGGACCTACGAGCAGTACTTC. It specifies CASSLRLEGTYEQYF.

This clone was seen more than once but under ten times. The V call is TRBV6-6, the J call TRBJ2-7; no firm D call. The V end was cut by 5 bases, the J end by 4 bases, with 9 bases between. This CDR3 has 12 amino acids. Germline lookup yields CDR1 MNHNY and CDR2 SVGAGI (reference sequence). The CDR3 bases are TGTGCCAGCAGTCTTCCGGGTTACGAGCAGTACTTC. It specifies CASSLPGYEQYF.

The chain combines TRBV10-3 with TRBJ2-7; 7 bases line up with TRBD2. The V segment lost 7 bases and the J segment 2 bases; nucleotides outside the gene matches: 5. This CDR3 spans 13 amino acids. The germline gives CDR1 ENHRY, CDR2 SYGVKD. CDR3 nucleotide sequence: TGTGCCATCAACGGGGGGACTCCCTACGAGCAGTACTTC. Its protein product is CAINGGTPYEQYF.

J is TRBJ1-2 and V is TRBV27; 7 bases are shared with TRBD1. This CDR3 is built from 14 residues. Germline V CDR1 and CDR2: MNHEY, SMNVEV (reference sequence). The trim removed 4 bases at V and 0 bases at J, leaving 2 bases unmatched. In DNA, the CDR3 is TGTGCCAGCAGTTACAGGGGAGCTAACTATGGCTACACCTTC. Translation gives CASSYRGANYGYTF.

The chain uses TRBV4-2 and TRBJ2-2, with 7 bases lining up with TRBD2. CDR1 and CDR2 from the germline V gene are LGHNA and YNFKEQ. The trim removed 0 bases at V and 0 bases at J, leaving 1 base unmatched. This CDR3 has 16 residues. In DNA, the CDR3 is TGTGCCAGCAGCCAAGAGGGACTACCGAACACCGGGGAGCTGTTTTTT. Translated: CASSQEGLPNTGELFF.

The CDR3 region is CASSRQASYEQYF. CDR3 nucleotide sequence: TGTGCCAGCAGCCGACAGGCCTCCTACGAGCAGTACTTC. The V and J genes are TRBV2 and TRBJ2-7; maybe TRBD1 (6 bases). The CDR3 consists of 13 residues. Germline loops: CDR1 SNHLY, CDR2 FYNNEI. V was cut by 6 bases and J by 0 bases, with 9 bases left in between.

This chain joins TRBV10-3 and TRBJ2-1, with D possibly being TRBD2 (6 bases). Per germline, CDR1 ENHRY and CDR2 SYGVKD. This CDR3 comprises 12 residues. V was clipped by 5 bases and J by 5 bases, with 7 bases between them. DNA of the CDR3: TGTGCCATCAGTCCGGGGGACAATGAGCAGTTCTTC. Its protein is CAISPGDNEQFF.

This clone has only one observation. In the same sample, other DNA sequences code for this CDR3. The rearrangement uses TRBV25-1 and TRBJ2-5; a weak D match, TRBD2 (6 bases). This CDR3 comprises 15 residues. V was clipped by 3 bases and J by 8 bases, with 19 bases between them. Looked up from germline, CDR1 is MGHDK and CDR2 is SYGVNS. The CDR3: CASSEFLGGGETQYF. CDR3 in DNA: TGTGCCAGCAGTGAGTTTCTCGGGGGAGGAGAAACCCAGTACTTC.

The rearrangement links TRBV5-1 to TRBJ2-2, with 10 bases fitting TRBD2. This CDR3 has 16 amino acids. The trim removed 0 bases at V and 6 bases at J, leaving 5 bases unmatched. The V gene's germline CDR1 is SGHRS and CDR2 YFSETQ. The chain's CDR3 is CASSLVLAGDPGELFF. CDR3 nucleotide sequence: TGCGCCAGCAGCTTGGTGCTAGCGGGAGACCCCGGGGAGCTGTTTTTT.

V gene TRBV7-2 combines with J gene TRBJ2-1, with 10 bases fitting TRBD2. Germline V lookup: CDR1 SGHTA, CDR2 FQGNSA. V shed 1 base and J 8 bases; nucleotides not matched to a gene: 8. This CDR3 has 16 amino acids. The DNA of the CDR3 is TGTGCCAGCAGCTTAGATTATAGCGGGAGGCTCTATGAGCAGTTCTTC. Its protein is CASSLDYSGRLYEQFF.

The chain is built from TRBV4-2 and TRBJ2-7; TRBD2 agrees at 10 bases. V dropped 0 bases and J dropped 6; count of bases not matched to a gene: 11. The CDR3 is 17 residues long. Germline V gene sequence: CDR1 LGHNA, CDR2 YNFKEQ. The CDR3 region has the DNA TGTGCCAGCAGCCAAGATGGGCTAGCGGGAGTTCGGGGCGAGCAGTACTTC. This encodes CASSQDGLAGVRGEQYF.

The rearrangement joins TRBV6-5 to TRBJ2-3; perhaps TRBD1 as D (5 bases). This CDR3 has 15 residues. CDR1 and CDR2 (germline): MNHEY, SVGAGI. The V end was cut by 6 bases, the J end by 0 bases, with 13 bases between. In nucleotides, the CDR3 is TGTGCCAGCAGCGTCAACAGGCCTAGCACAGATACGCAGTATTTT. Residues: CASSVNRPSTDTQYF.

The chain employs TRBV19 and TRBJ2-5; 9 bases align to TRBD2. The J call may not be correct, given that the DNA end is closer to TRBJ2-7. CDR1 LNHDA and CDR2 SQIVND come from the germline V gene (reference sequence). The CDR3 contains 13 residues. DNA of the CDR3: TGTGCCAGTGCGAGCGGGAGGAATTACGAGCAGTACTTC. Translating it yields CASASGRNYEQYF.

The chain carries TRBV10-3 and TRBJ2-2; 7 positions agree with TRBD1. Germline V gene sequence: CDR1 ENHRY, CDR2 SYGVKD. Trimming cost V 9 bases and J 0 bases; bases outside gene matches: 4. The CDR3 spans 14 residues. CDR3 in amino acids: CAMSGGANTGELFF. In DNA, the CDR3 is TGTGCCATGTCAGGGGGTGCGAACACCGGGGAGCTGTTTTTT.